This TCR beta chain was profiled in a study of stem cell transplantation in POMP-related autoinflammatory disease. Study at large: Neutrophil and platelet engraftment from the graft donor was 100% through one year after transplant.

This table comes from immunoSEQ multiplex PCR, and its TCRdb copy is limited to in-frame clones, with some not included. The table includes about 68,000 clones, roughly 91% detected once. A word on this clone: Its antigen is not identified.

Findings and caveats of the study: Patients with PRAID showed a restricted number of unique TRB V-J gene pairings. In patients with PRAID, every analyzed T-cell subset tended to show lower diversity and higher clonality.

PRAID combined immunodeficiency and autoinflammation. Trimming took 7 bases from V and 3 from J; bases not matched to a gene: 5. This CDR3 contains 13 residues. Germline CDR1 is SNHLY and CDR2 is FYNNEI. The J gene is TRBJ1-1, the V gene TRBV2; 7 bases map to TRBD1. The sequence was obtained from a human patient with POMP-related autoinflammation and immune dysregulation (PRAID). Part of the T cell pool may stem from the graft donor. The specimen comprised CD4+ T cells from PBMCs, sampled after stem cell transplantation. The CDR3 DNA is TGTGCCAGCAAGGGACAGTCAGACACTGAAGCTTTCTTT. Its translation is CASKGQSDTEAFF. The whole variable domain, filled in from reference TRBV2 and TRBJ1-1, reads EPEVTQTPSHQVTQMGQEVILRCVPISNHLYFYWYRQILGQKVEFLVSFYNNEISEKSEIFDDQFSVERPDGSNFTLKIRSTKLEDSAMYFCASKGQSDTEAFFGQGTRLTVV.